The clone carrying this T cell receptor (beta chain) was counted ten times or more. Germline lookup yields CDR1 SGHRS and CDR2 YFSETQ. The CDR3 consists of 15 residues. V gave up 0 bases and J gave up 8 bases; unmatched junction bases: 9. Template material for TCR beta VDJ and CDR3 profiling consisted of genomic DNA. Using its own MiXCR run on the reads, TCRdb lists one record per CDR3 protein. The profile shows hundreds of thousands of distinct CDR3 sequences, about a third of them singletons. Whoever was chosen for sequencing had shown CD8+CD57+ cell expansion by flow cytometry. This specimen belongs to a study of CD8+CD57+ T cells in acquired aplastic anemia.

Specimen: sorted CD4+, CD8+, or CD8+CD57+ T cells (not recorded which) from PBMCs. This sequence was found in a human donor with aplastic anemia. The rearrangement uses TRBV5-1 and TRBJ1-2; 8 bases line up with TRBD1. This chain's CDR3 is CASSLDGQGGDGYTF. CDR3 bases: TGCGCCAGCAGCTTGGACGGACAGGGAGGTGACGGCTACACCTTC.